Each of the 23 T cell receptor beta chains below was sequenced from the same sample in a study of blood T cell repertoires in COVID-19. Sequencing used immunoSEQ multiplex PCR; TCRdb keeps in-frame clones, though not all of them. The sample gives about 200,000 clones, approximately 89% of which show up once; 3.5% to 4% is in the top ten. The sample consisted of PBMCs or T cells enriched from blood (not recorded which). The receptor set was obtained from a woman aged 25 to 45 with acute COVID-19.

The gene calls are TRBV6-1 and TRBJ2-7; 7 nucleotides match TRBD1. This CDR3 is built from 17 residues. V lost 2 bases, J lost 1 base, and 11 bases stayed unmatched. CDR1 and CDR2 from the germline V gene are MNHNS and SASEGT. CDR3 nucleotide sequence: TGTGCCAGCAGTGAACGATGGGGACAGCCGAAATCCTACGAGCAGTACTTC. This codes for CASSERWGQPKSYEQYF.

This clone was seen a single time. The chain combines TRBV5-4 with TRBJ1-1; no reliable D call. There are 14 residues in the CDR3. With 4 bases removed from V and 1 base from J, the gap between germline ends came to 11 bases. The germline gives CDR1 SGHNT, CDR2 YYREEE (reference sequence). DNA of the CDR3: TGTGCCAGCAGCCCGTTGCGGGGGAACACTGAAGCTTTCTTT. Translating gives CASSPLRGNTEAFF.

J is TRBJ1-1 and V is TRBV28; 7 nucleotides align to TRBD1. The CDR3 is 13 residues long. V shed 7 bases, J shed 9 bases, and the junction held 11 bases outside the gene matches. CDR1 is MDHEN, CDR2 SYDVKM, per germline. The CDR3 nucleotides read TGTGCCAGCAAGATCGGGACAGATAACCAAGCTTTCTTT. Translating gives CASKIGTDNQAFF.

This chain uses TRBV29-1 with TRBJ1-2; D is unclear. Germline CDR1 reads SQVTM; CDR2 reads ANQGSEA. There are 10 residues in the CDR3. Deletions cut 4 bases from V and 8 bases from J, with 8 bases between. CDR3 bases: TGCAGCGTTGTAGCAGACGGCTACACCTTC. Amino acid sequence: CSVVADGYTF.

The V call is TRBV7-9, the J call TRBJ1-1; 10 nucleotides align to TRBD1. Germline V gives CDR1 SEHNR, CDR2 FQNEAQ (reference sequence). V shed 6 bases and J 0 bases; nucleotides not matched to a gene: 13. The CDR3 is 18 amino acids. The CDR3 region has the DNA TGTGCCAGCAGTTTTACCCCCCGGGACAGGGGTCTGAACACTGAAGCTTTCTTT. This encodes CASSFTPRDRGLNTEAFF. Full variable domain (rest looked up from reference TRBV7-9 and TRBJ1-1): DTGVSQNPRHKITKRGQNVTFRCDPISEHNRLYWYRQTLGQGPEFLTYFQNEAQLEKSRLLSDRFSAERPKGSFSTLEIQRTEQGDSAMYLCASSFTPRDRGLNTEAFFGQGTRLTVV.

The gene calls are TRBV9 and TRBJ2-1; 11 bases line up with TRBD1. CDR1 is SGDLS and CDR2 is YYNGEE in the germline V gene. J lost 7 bases, V lost 3 bases, and 9 bases had no gene match. The CDR3 covers 16 residues. Here the CDR3 reads CASSGTGTGGWNEQFF. CDR3 nucleotide sequence: TGTGCCAGCAGCGGTACCGGGACAGGGGGTTGGAATGAGCAGTTCTTC.

Here the CDR3 reads CASSLGGQGGPSTDTQYF. The CDR3 bases are TGTGCCAGCAGCTTAGGGGGACAGGGTGGACCTAGCACAGATACGCAGTATTTT. The J gene is TRBJ2-3, the V gene TRBV7-2; 9 bases are shared with TRBD1. Germline CDR1 and CDR2: SGHTA and FQGNSA. The CDR3 length is 18 residues. J lost 0 bases, V lost 1 base, and 8 bases had no gene match.

This chain joins TRBV24-1 and TRBJ2-5; 10 nucleotides align to TRBD1. CDR1 and CDR2 from the germline V gene are KGHDR and SFDVKD. J lost 1 base, V lost 10 bases, and 2 bases had no gene match. CDR3 size: 13 residues. CDR3 in amino acids: CATRQGAQETQYF. In DNA, the CDR3 is TGTGCCACTAGACAGGGGGCCCAAGAGACCCAGTACTTC.

The chain uses TRBV2 and TRBJ1-1; TRBD1 aligns across 12 bases. The germline gives CDR1 SNHLY, CDR2 FYNNEI. There are 15 residues in the CDR3. V lost 6 bases and J lost 6; bases outside the gene matches: 8. As DNA, the CDR3 is TGTGCCAGCAGCTCGGGACAGGGGGCGATCGCTGAAGCTTTCTTT. Its translation is CASSSGQGAIAEAFF.

The genes are TRBV5-6 and TRBJ2-7; the D gene is possibly TRBD1 (5 bases). V dropped 1 base and J dropped 0 bases, with 8 bases sitting between them. The CDR3 is 14 residues long. CDR1 SGHDT and CDR2 YYEEEE come from the germline V gene. The CDR3: CASSLRQSSYEQYF. DNA for the CDR3: TGTGCCAGCAGCTTGCGACAGAGCTCCTACGAGCAGTACTTC.

The chain carries TRBV4-1 and TRBJ1-4; D possibly corresponds to TRBD1 (6 bases). Germline-derived CDR1 and CDR2 are MGHRA and YSYEKL. The CDR3 is made up of 15 amino acids. The ends were cut back, 0 bases at V and 6 bases at J, with 11 bases in the middle. CDR3: CASSQENRVYEKLFF. CDR3 in DNA: TGCGCCAGCAGCCAAGAGAACAGGGTGTATGAAAAACTGTTTTTT.

This chain uses TRBV9 with TRBJ2-7; TRBD2 matches 10 bases. Germline assignment: CDR1 SGDLS and CDR2 YYNGEE. V shed 0 bases, J shed 4 bases, and the junction held 4 bases outside the gene matches. CDR3 length: 15 residues. The CDR3 DNA reads TGTGCCAGCAGCGTAGAGGGACTAGCGTCTTACGAGCAGTACTTC. Encoded protein: CASSVEGLASYEQYF.

The gene calls are TRBV9 and TRBJ1-5; TRBD1 aligns across 7 bases. V dropped 4 bases and J dropped 5; count of bases not matched to a gene: 6. Germline CDR1 is SGDLS and CDR2 is YYNGEE. CDR3 length equals 14 residues. This CDR3 reads CASSFTGEHQPQHF. Here the CDR3 DNA reads TGTGCCAGCAGCTTTACAGGGGAGCATCAGCCCCAGCATTTT.

This clone has only a few counts. The chain joins TRBV9 to TRBJ1-2, with 7 nucleotides matching TRBD1. The CDR3 totals 12 residues. The V gene's germline CDR1 is SGDLS and CDR2 YYNGEE. J was trimmed by 8 bases and V by 1 base; bases with no gene match: 2. The CDR3, as DNA: TGTGCCAGCAGCGTACACAGGGGAGGCTACACCTTC. Translation: CASSVHRGGYTF.

J is TRBJ1-5 and V is TRBV7-2; perhaps TRBD1 as D (5 bases). V was trimmed by 3 bases and J by 0 bases, leaving 12 bases between them. Germline-derived CDR1 and CDR2 are SGHTA and FQGNSA. The CDR3 contains 16 residues. CDR3 in DNA: TGTGCCAGCAGCTTGAGGGGAGGGGTTAGCAATCAGCCCCAGCATTTT. Its protein is CASSLRGGVSNQPQHF. The full variable domain, in which reference TRBV7-2 and TRBJ1-5 provide the parts outside the CDR3, is GAGVSQSPSNKVTEKGKDVELRCDPISGHTALYWYRQSLGQGLEFLIYFQGNSAPDKSGLPSDRFSAERTGGSVSTLTIQRTQQEDSAVYLCASSLRGGVSNQPQHFGDGTRLSIL.

This chain connects TRBV6-6 to TRBJ1-4; 8 bases match TRBD1. This CDR3 is 19 amino acids long. With V trimmed by 6 bases and J by 4 bases, 19 bases remained unmatched. CDR1 MNHNY and CDR2 SVGAGI come from the germline V gene (reference sequence). The CDR3 region has the DNA TGTGCCAGCAGACGAACCGGGACAGGACTTGCCGTCGTTAATGAAAAACTGTTTTTT. Protein product: CASRRTGTGLAVVNEKLFF.

The chain couples TRBV19 to TRBJ1-1; D is unclear. The germline V gene has CDR1 LNHDA and CDR2 SQIVND (reference sequence). V lost 6 bases and J lost 5, with 19 bases in between. The CDR3 totals 15 residues. This CDR3 reads CASRAVKGGRTEAFF. CDR3 in DNA: TGTGCCAGTAGAGCTGTGAAGGGAGGTAGGACTGAAGCTTTCTTT.

The J gene is TRBJ1-6, the V gene TRBV7-9; D unclear. Germline CDR1 reads SEHNR; CDR2 reads FQNEAQ (reference sequence). V was shortened by 1 base and J by 9 bases, with 10 bases between the two germline ends. The CDR3 is 14 amino acids. CDR3 DNA sequence: TGTGCCAGCAGCTTAGAGACTAGGCTTTCACCCCTCCACTTT. It encodes CASSLETRLSPLHF.

This clone appeared a few times. The chain has TRBV7-7 and TRBJ2-7; D might be TRBD2 (5 bases). Germline-derived CDR1 and CDR2 are SSHAT and FNYEAQ (reference sequence). Trimming took 5 bases from V and 2 from J, leaving 16 bases between them. CDR3 size: 15 residues. Here the CDR3 reads CASSQNPGLAYEQYF. In DNA form, the CDR3 reads TGTGCCAGCAGCCAAAATCCCGGACTGGCCTACGAGCAGTACTTC.

The rearrangement links TRBV27 to TRBJ1-3, with 7 bases that match TRBD1. Germline CDR1 MNHEY, CDR2 SMNVEV (reference sequence). The V segment lost 9 bases and the J segment 0 bases; nucleotides outside the gene matches: 14. The CDR3 totals 17 residues. CDR3 in amino acids: CASRPYGQVYSGNTIYF. The CDR3 DNA is TGTGCCAGTCGACCCTACGGACAGGTCTACTCTGGAAACACCATATATTTT.

The chain is built from TRBV19 and TRBJ2-3; D is possibly TRBD1 (5 bases). Trimming removed 5 bases at V and 4 bases at J, with 13 bases between. The germline V gene encodes CDR1 LNHDA and CDR2 SQIVND (reference sequence). The CDR3 totals 14 residues. The CDR3 region is CASSGSGISDTQYF. The CDR3 DNA is TGTGCCAGTAGTGGCTCAGGGATCTCAGATACGCAGTATTTT.

V is TRBV3-1 (or the pseudogene TRBV3-2) and J is TRBJ1-5, with D possibly being TRBD1 (6 bases). The V end was cut by 0 bases, the J end by 6 bases, with 12 bases between. The germline gives CDR1 LGHDT, CDR2 YNNKEL (reference sequence). The CDR3 has 15 amino acids. Written as DNA, the CDR3 is TGTGCCAGCAGCCAAGACGGGGAAGGGGGTCAGCCCCAGCATTTT. It encodes CASSQDGEGGQPQHF.

The genes are TRBV19 and TRBJ1-5, with TRBD1 matching over 7 bases. After removal of 3 bases from V and 5 bases from J, the junction contained 10 bases not matched to a gene. This CDR3 contains 16 residues. Germline V CDR1 and CDR2: LNHDA, SQIVND (reference sequence). The CDR3 DNA follows: TGTGCCAGTAGTATCTCGACAGGGAATCAGGATCAGCCCCAGCATTTT. It codes for CASSISTGNQDQPQHF. The whole variable domain, remainder taken from reference TRBV19 and TRBJ1-5, is DGGITQSPKYLFRKEGQNVTLSCEQNLNHDAMYWYRQDPGQGLRLIYYSQIVNDFQKGDIAEGYSVSREKKESFPLTVTSAQKNPTAFYLCASSISTGNQDQPQHFGDGTRLSIL.